Sequencing of this T cell receptor (beta chain) was carried out in a study of CD8 T cells in ankylosing spondylitis. By quantitative 5'-RACE with molecular barcodes, the TCR beta libraries were made. TCRdb reprocessed the 5' RACE reads with MiXCR, giving one entry per CDR3 protein. The sample gives over 30,000 distinct CDR3 sequences, approximately 15% of which show up once; just over 45% is in the top ten. Germline assignment: CDR1 LGHNT and CDR2 FRNRAP. V lost 4 bases and J lost 4, with 13 bases in between. This CDR3 spans 14 amino acids. What was sequenced was blood. The V gene is TRBV12-5, the J gene TRBJ1-1; perhaps TRBD1 as D (5 bases). The sequence was obtained from a male donor with ankylosing spondylitis or in good health (not recorded which). The CDR3 loop reads CASGSGAGVTEAFF. The CDR3 DNA reads as TGTGCTAGTGGTTCCGGAGCGGGGGTCACTGAAGCTTTCTTT.